What follows describes a single TCR beta chain. Antigen specificity is unknown. An end of the junction does not agree with germline; a read error may underlie this. Per germline, CDR1 SGHDN and CDR2 FVKESK. This CDR3 comprises 15 residues. The source of the sample is a study of tumor-infiltrating lymphocytes in primary liver carcinoma. Notes on the study in general: Researchers found tumor-adjacent and tumor-blood pairs overlapped less than tumor region pairs. All five tumor regions shared only about 7.5-24% of top clones.

Bulk tissue was left unsorted, and RNA and DNA were co-extracted from about 20-30 mg of it. Surgeons treated the primary liver carcinoma of the patients by surgical resection. Using a constant-region primer together with ProtoScript II reverse transcriptase, TCR beta cDNA was made from roughly 520 ng of total RNA. Construction of TCR beta libraries relied on three successive nested multiplex PCR rounds employing slightly modified ARM-PCR. Running 10 cycles apiece, the first two PCR rounds relied on TRBV1-TRBV30 forward primers together with a C-beta reverse primer. A single record per CDR3 protein comes from TCRdb applying MiXCR to the multiplex PCR reads. Of around 40,000 distinct CDR3 sequences listed, around 70% are singletons.

The TCR originated in a man aged 35 to 55 with primary liver carcinoma and hepatitis B virus infection. The chain links TRBV14 to TRBJ2-7, with D possibly matching TRBD2 (5 bases). The sample taken for sequencing was liver tumor tissue from sampling region 2. Subset indicated: tumor region T2, inferior pole. The CDR3 spells CANSPDGVSAYEQYF. The CDR3 region has the DNA TGTGCCAACAGCCCCGACGGGGTATCGGCCTACGAGCAGTACTTC. Filled out from reference TRBV14 and TRBJ2-7, the complete variable domain reads EAGVTQFPSHSVIEKGQTVTLRCDPISGHDNLYWYRRVMGKEIKFLLHFVKESKQDESGMPNNRFLAERTGGTYSTLKVQPAELEDSGVYFCANSPDGVSAYEQYFGPGTRLTVT.